These 11 T cell receptor beta chains were sequenced from one sample in a study of Ad26.COV2.S vaccination and SARS-CoV-2 variants. Method: immunoSEQ multiplex PCR; TCRdb's copy keeps in-frame clones and lacks some. This table has hundreds of thousands of clones, about 88% appearing once. As to treatment: some 19 received Ad26.COV2.S at low or high dose, single or two shots; roughly five received placebo; per-sample allocation not given. Vaccine and placebo recipients were sampled on day 63 after the first injection. Sequences were derived from peripheral blood, sampled in a trial of Ad26.COV2.S vaccine versus placebo. The receptor set was obtained from a person between 18 and 65 years old who received the Ad26.COV2.S COVID-19 vaccine or a placebo.

The rearrangement joins TRBV18 to TRBJ1-1; unclear D gene. V lost 3 bases to trimming and J lost 1 base, with 6 bases between them. The CDR3 runs 13 residues. From germline, CDR1 is KGHSH and CDR2 LQKENI. DNA of the CDR3: TGTGCCAGCTCACCGAGAGGGAACACTGAAGCTTTCTTT. Its protein product is CASSPRGNTEAFF. Full variable domain (remainder filled in from reference TRBV18 and TRBJ1-1): NAGVMQNPRHLVRRRGQEARLRCSPMKGHSHVYWYRQLPEEGLKFMVYLQKENIIDESGMPKERFSAEFPKEGPSILRIQQVVRGDSAAYFCASSPRGNTEAFFGQGTRLTVV.

The V and J genes are TRBV27 and TRBJ1-1; D gene ambiguous. Germline-derived CDR1 and CDR2 are MNHEY and SMNVEV (reference sequence). Trimming shortened V by 4 bases and J by 1 base, and 7 bases separated the two germline ends. CDR3 length equals 13 residues. As DNA, the CDR3 is TGTGCCAGCAGTTGGACGAGGAACACTGAAGCTTTCTTT. It encodes CASSWTRNTEAFF.

J is TRBJ2-7 and V is TRBV6-5; 9 bases are shared with TRBD1. V was clipped by 6 bases and J by 3 bases; unmatched bases: 9. The CDR3 sequence is 15 residues long. Germline CDR1 MNHEY, CDR2 SVGAGI. The CDR3 DNA reads as TGTGCCAGCAGCTTGGGGTGGGACAGGGTCTACGAGCAGTACTTC. Translation: CASSLGWDRVYEQYF.

This clone was observed a handful of times. V gene TRBV19 combines with J gene TRBJ2-7, with D tentatively TRBD2 (6 bases). V was shortened by 3 bases and J by 9 bases, with 15 bases between the two germline ends. The CDR3 extends over 13 amino acids. The germline gives CDR1 LNHDA, CDR2 SQIVND (reference sequence). The CDR3, as DNA: TGTGCCAGTAGTATTGCGGGGTTAACTCGGCAGTACTTC. It codes for CASSIAGLTRQYF.

The chain recombines TRBV19 with TRBJ2-2; 11 positions match TRBD2. The germline gives CDR1 LNHDA, CDR2 SQIVND (reference sequence). There are 18 residues in the CDR3. J lost 4 bases, V lost 3 bases, and 10 bases had no gene match. In DNA form, the CDR3 reads TGTGCCAGTAGTATTTGGGGCCTAGCGGGAGGAATCACCGGGGAGCTGTTTTTT. This translates into CASSIWGLAGGITGELFF.

The rearrangement links TRBV19 to TRBJ2-2; TRBD2 matches 14 bases. Germline V CDR1 and CDR2: LNHDA, SQIVND (reference sequence). Trimming cost V 10 bases and J 4 bases; bases outside gene matches: 8. This CDR3 contains 16 residues. In DNA, the CDR3 is TGTGCCAACGAGGGACTAGCGGGAGAGGGCACCGGGGAGCTGTTTTTT. This codes for CANEGLAGEGTGELFF.

The V and J genes are TRBV2 and TRBJ1-1; the D is unclear. CDR1 and CDR2 (germline): SNHLY, FYNNEI. Trimming stripped 2 bases from V and 0 bases from J, with 7 bases between. CDR3 length equals 14 residues. CDR3 coding DNA: TGTGCCAGCAGTGAAATCAGGATGAACACTGAAGCTTTCTTT. This sequence encodes CASSEIRMNTEAFF.

This sequence joins TRBV12-3 or TRBV12-4 and TRBJ1-4; no clear D gene. Trimming shortened V by 2 bases and J by 15 bases, and 10 bases separated the two germline ends. CDR3 length: 11 amino acids. CDR3 in amino acids: CASSLRYRVFF. CDR3 sequence (DNA): TGTGCCAGCAGTTTAAGGTATAGGGTGTTTTTT.

The V and J genes are TRBV7-9 and TRBJ1-4; no clear D. The V gene's germline CDR1 is SEHNR and CDR2 FQNEAQ (reference sequence). Trimming removed 1 base at V and 6 bases at J, with 15 bases between. This CDR3 is 16 amino acids long. The CDR3 coding sequence is TGTGCCAGCAGCTTAGAAGACCGTCCAAGCCATGAAAAACTGTTTTTT. This gives the protein CASSLEDRPSHEKLFF.

V usage is TRBV14 and J usage is TRBJ1-2; possibly TRBD1 for D (5 bases). With 1 base removed from V and 8 bases from J, the gap between germline ends came to 14 bases. The V gene's germline CDR1 is SGHDN and CDR2 FVKESK. The CDR3 consists of 14 residues. DNA for the CDR3: TGTGCCAGCAGCCAAGCCCGACAGTGGAAGGGCTACACCTTC. Its protein product is CASSQARQWKGYTF. Complete variable domain (other parts from reference TRBV14 and TRBJ1-2): EAGVTQFPSHSVIEKGQTVTLRCDPISGHDNLYWYRRVMGKEIKFLLHFVKESKQDESGMPNNRFLAERTGGTYSTLKVQPAELEDSGVYFCASSQARQWKGYTFGSGTRLTVV.

This chain joins TRBV21-1 and TRBJ2-7; TRBD1 is the table's D call and was not checked against the DNA. TRBV21-1 is tagged as a pseudogene. CDR3 size: 19 residues. CDR3 protein: CASSKVGESVTGSALEQYF. The CDR3 nucleotides read TGTGCCAGCAGCAAAGTAGGGGAAAGTGTAACAGGTTCGGCGTTGGAGCAGTACTTC.